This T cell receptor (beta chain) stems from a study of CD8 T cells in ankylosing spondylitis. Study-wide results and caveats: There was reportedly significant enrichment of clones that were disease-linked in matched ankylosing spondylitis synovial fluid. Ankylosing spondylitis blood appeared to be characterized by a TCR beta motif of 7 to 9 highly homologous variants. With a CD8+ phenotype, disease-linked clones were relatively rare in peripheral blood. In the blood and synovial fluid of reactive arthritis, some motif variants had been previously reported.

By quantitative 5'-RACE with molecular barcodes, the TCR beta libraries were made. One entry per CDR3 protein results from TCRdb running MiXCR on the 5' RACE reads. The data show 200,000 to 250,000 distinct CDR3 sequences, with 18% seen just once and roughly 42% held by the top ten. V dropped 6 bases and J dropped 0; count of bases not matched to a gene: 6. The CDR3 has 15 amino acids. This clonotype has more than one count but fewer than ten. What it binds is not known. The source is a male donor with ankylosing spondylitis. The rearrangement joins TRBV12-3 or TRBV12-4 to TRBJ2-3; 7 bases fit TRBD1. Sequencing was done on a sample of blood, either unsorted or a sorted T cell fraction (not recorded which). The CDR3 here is CASRYGTESTDTQYF. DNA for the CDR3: TGTGCCAGCAGATACGGGACAGAGAGCACAGATACGCAGTATTTT.